These T cell receptor beta chains were read from a single sample in a study of blood T cells in healthy people across ages. TCRdb re-derived calls from the 5' RACE reads in MiXCR, one entry per CDR3 protein. The data contain roughly 1,800,000 distinct CDR3 sequences, around 48% of them singletons. The sample comprised blood. These receptors all stem from a woman aged 40-49 years in good health. Both conserved end residues are part of each CDR3. Each record gives: clone size, V gene, D gene, J gene, CDR3 protein, CDR3 DNA. A D gene is named only where the DNA matches it firmly. Only some rows state a clone size, as once, few, many or a class for expanded clones.

-	TRBV12-3/TRBV12-4	TRBD2	TRBJ2-1	CASSPSCTSGGYLANEQFF	TGTGCCAGCAGTCCGAGTTGCACTAGCGGGGGTTACCTCGCCAATGAGCAGTTCTTC
few	TRBV7-2	TRBD2	TRBJ2-7	CASSSQTSGYEQYF	TGTGCCAGCAGCTCCCAGACTAGCGGTTACGAGCAGTACTTC
many	TRBV7-2	-	TRBJ2-1	CASSPPPGYNEQFF	TGTGCCAGCAGCCCCCCCCCAGGGTACAATGAGCAGTTCTTC
-	TRBV29-1	TRBD2	TRBJ2-3	CSVEEGLGTSGGTDTQYF	TGCAGCGTTGAAGAGGGACTAGGGACTAGCGGGGGAACAGATACGCAGTATTTT
-	TRBV28	-	TRBJ2-5	CASNLVGETQYF	TGTGCCAGCAACTTGGTGGGTGAGACCCAGTACTTC
few	TRBV12-3/TRBV12-4	-	TRBJ2-7	CASSYSAANEQYF	TGTGCCAGCAGTTATTCCGCCGCGAACGAGCAGTACTTC
-	TRBV28	-	TRBJ1-6	CASSLSGRASEGSPLHF	TGTGCCAGCAGTTTATCTGGCAGGGCATCGGAAGGTTCACCCCTCCACTTT
-	TRBV4-3	-	TRBJ1-2	CASSQDGSEQYGYTF	TGCGCCAGCAGCCAAGATGGGAGCGAACAGTATGGCTACACCTTC
-	TRBV7-8	TRBD2	TRBJ2-5	CASSGLAGPYQETQYF	TGTGCCAGCAGCGGGCTAGCGGGACCGTACCAAGAGACCCAGTACTTC
few	TRBV7-2	-	TRBJ2-3	CASSLPGGGVGTDTQYF	TGTGCCAGCAGCTTACCAGGGGGGGGTGTCGGTACAGATACGCAGTATTTT
-	TRBV5-1	-	TRBJ1-5	CASSTDGGGQPQHF	TGCGCCAGCAGCACGGACGGGGGAGGCCAGCCCCAGCATTTT
-	TRBV18	-	TRBJ1-4	CASSPRGTANEKLFF	TGTGCCAGCTCACCACGGGGGACGGCTAATGAAAAACTGTTTTTT
-	TRBV5-5	TRBD2	TRBJ2-3	CASSFGGGPVTDTQYF	TGTGCCAGCAGCTTCGGGGGGGGGCCGGTCACAGATACGCAGTATTTT
-	TRBV5-1	TRBD2	TRBJ2-7	CASSSSGGASYEQYF	TGCGCCAGCAGCTCTAGCGGGGGGGCATCCTACGAGCAGTACTTC
-	TRBV25-1	TRBD2	TRBJ2-5	CASSEASGMVETQYF	TGTGCCAGCAGTGAAGCTAGCGGGATGGTTGAGACCCAGTACTTC
few	TRBV6-1	TRBD1	TRBJ2-2	CASSRDRVTGELFF	TGTGCCAGCAGCCGAGACAGGGTCACCGGGGAGCTGTTTTTT
-	TRBV6-5	TRBD2	TRBJ2-1	CASSYGPQRVGLGTNEQFF	TGTGCCAGCAGTTACGGGCCGCAGCGGGTGGGACTAGGTACCAATGAGCAGTTCTTC
few	TRBV6-5	TRBD2	TRBJ2-1	CASSSQAAGSHDEQFF	TGTGCCAGCAGTTCGCAGGCAGCGGGGTCTCACGATGAGCAGTTCTTC
-	TRBV5-1	-	TRBJ2-6	CASSFEGLTGANVLTF	TGCGCCAGCAGCTTTGAGGGGCTGACTGGGGCCAACGTCCTGACTTTC
-	TRBV6-5	-	TRBJ2-5	CASSYRTRTYNEQYF	TGTGCCAGCAGTTACAGGACACGTACCTACAATGAGCAGTACTTC
-	TRBV5-1	-	TRBJ2-2	CASSFRTGELFF	TGTGCCAGCAGTTTTAGGACCGGGGAGCTGTTTTTT
-	TRBV10-1	-	TRBJ2-5	CASREGPEETQYF	TGCGCCAGCAGGGAAGGGCCTGAGGAGACCCAGTACTTC
-	TRBV6-5	TRBD1	TRBJ1-1	CASSFQGGVTEAFF	TGTGCCAGCAGTTTTCAGGGGGGCGTCACTGAAGCTTTCTTT
-	TRBV27	-	TRBJ2-7	CASSSSVPGTSYEQYF	TGTGCCAGCAGTTCATCGGTGCCAGGTACCTCCTACGAGCAGTACTTC
many	TRBV4-3	-	TRBJ2-7	CASSQARGPYEQYF	TGCGCCAGCAGCCAAGCTAGGGGACCCTACGAGCAGTACTTC
-	TRBV11-3	-	TRBJ2-1	CASSVGFYNEQFF	TGTGCCAGCAGCGTAGGGTTTTACAATGAGCAGTTCTTC
-	TRBV7-9	TRBD1	TRBJ1-1	CASSSPGQGYTEAFF	TGTGCCAGCAGCTCCCCGGGACAGGGCTATACTGAAGCTTTCTTT
-	TRBV7-2	-	TRBJ2-3	CASSLALVADTQYF	TGTGCCAGCAGCTTAGCATTGGTGGCAGATACGCAGTATTTT
few	TRBV27	-	TRBJ2-1	CASRLGDRITNEQFF	TGTGCCAGCAGACTGGGGGATAGAATTACAAATGAGCAGTTCTTC
-	TRBV7-2	TRBD1	TRBJ1-2	CASSLEATGLSYTF	TGTGCCAGCAGCTTAGAGGCGACAGGGCTGAGCTACACCTTC
-	TRBV3-1	-	TRBJ2-3	CASSLSLPGTDTQYF	TGTGCCAGCAGCCTATCCCTACCGGGCACAGATACGCAGTATTTT
-	TRBV11-2	TRBD2	TRBJ2-5	CASSLDRLAGNQETQYF	TGTGCCAGCAGCTTAGATCGACTAGCGGGGAACCAAGAGACCCAGTACTTC
-	TRBV28	TRBD1	TRBJ1-5	CASRFYRGSNQPQHF	TGTGCCAGCAGGTTTTACAGGGGTAGCAATCAGCCCCAGCATTTT
many	TRBV20-1	-	TRBJ2-5	CSASTGETQYF	TGCAGTGCTAGTACTGGGGAGACCCAGTACTTC
-	TRBV7-2	TRBD2	TRBJ2-3	CASSLAQSWTSTPTDTQYF	TGTGCCAGCAGCTTAGCGCAAAGTTGGACTAGCACGCCCACAGATACGCAGTATTTT
-	TRBV28	-	TRBJ2-7	CASSFFVTQGLTYEQYF	TGTGCCAGCAGTTTTTTCGTTACGCAGGGACTCACCTACGAGCAGTACTTC
-	TRBV6-2/TRBV6-3	TRBD1	TRBJ1-2	CATRTGTATNYGYTF	TGTGCCACTCGGACCGGGACAGCTACTAACTATGGCTACACCTTC
-	TRBV5-1	TRBD2	TRBJ2-3	CASSFGGAGLAAYF	TGCGCCAGCAGCTTCGGTGGTGCGGGACTAGCTGCGTATTTT
-	TRBV9	-	TRBJ1-1	CASSVGFDEAFF	TGTGCCAGCAGCGTAGGTTTCGATGAAGCTTTCTTT
-	TRBV7-9	-	TRBJ1-4	CASSGQTHPNEKLFF	TGTGCCAGCAGCGGACAGACCCATCCTAATGAAAAACTGTTTTTT
few	TRBV2	-	TRBJ2-3	CASSEGLSGTQYF	TGTGCCAGCAGTGAAGGTTTGTCGGGGACGCAGTATTTT
-	TRBV27	TRBD2	TRBJ2-1	CASRLAGASYNEQFF	TGTGCCAGCAGGCTAGCGGGTGCCTCCTACAATGAGCAGTTCTTC
-	TRBV28	-	TRBJ2-5	CASLGTTRETQYF	TGTGCCAGCCTCGGGACCACGCGAGAGACCCAGTACTTC